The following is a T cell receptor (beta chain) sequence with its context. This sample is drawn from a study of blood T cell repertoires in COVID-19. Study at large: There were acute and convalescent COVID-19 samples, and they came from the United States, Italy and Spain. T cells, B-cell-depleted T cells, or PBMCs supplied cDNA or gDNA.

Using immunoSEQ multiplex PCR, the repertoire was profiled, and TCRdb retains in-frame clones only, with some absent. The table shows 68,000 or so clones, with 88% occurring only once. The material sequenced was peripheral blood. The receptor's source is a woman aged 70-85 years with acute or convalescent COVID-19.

CDR3 sequence reads: CASSFGTSGSYNEQFF. In DNA form, the CDR3 reads TGTGCCAGCAGCTTTGGGACTAGCGGCTCCTACAATGAGCAGTTCTTC. The gene calls are TRBV7-3 and TRBJ2-1; 11 nucleotides match TRBD2. This CDR3 is built from 16 residues. CDR1 and CDR2 (germline): SGHTA, FQGTGA. The trim removed 3 bases at V and 0 bases at J, leaving 1 base unmatched.